In its sample, the clone carrying this T cell receptor (beta chain) was seen once. The antigen remains undetermined. From CD4+ cells came CD45RA+ naive and CD45RA-negative memory subsets. The data stem from a study of shared clonotypes between healthy human individuals. Losses at the gene ends were 6 bases for V and 0 bases for J; bases not matched to a gene: 10. Germline lookup yields CDR1 MNHNY and CDR2 SVGAGI (reference sequence). This CDR3 spans 16 amino acids. The protocol was immunoSEQ multiplex PCR, while the TCRdb copy is restricted to in-frame clones and leaves out a portion. The data hold a few million clones, with more than 80% observed a single time. Study outcomes and limitations: Clonotype sharing among donors was expected to depend on sequencing depth.

The rearrangement uses TRBV6-6 and TRBJ1-1, with TRBD1 matching 7 bases. The source is a man between 18 and 35 years old in good health. Sequencing input: naive CD4+ T cells sorted from blood. Subset indicated: CD45RA+ positively selected. CDR3 amino acids: CASSSNRGQLNTEAFF. The DNA for the CDR3 is TGTGCCAGCAGCTCCAATAGGGGACAGCTGAACACTGAAGCTTTCTTT.